One sample yielded the 17 T cell receptor beta chains listed below, sequenced in a study of somatic mutations in cytotoxic T cells in rheumatoid arthritis. This table comes from immunoSEQ multiplex PCR, and its TCRdb copy is limited to in-frame clones, with some not included. Among roughly 19,000 clones listed, around 84% were seen once. The sequenced material came from CD8+ T cells sorted from blood. The receptors were sampled from a woman aged 45 to 65 in good health.

V is TRBV11-3 and J is TRBJ2-2; D is unclear. Trimming stripped 2 bases from V and 6 bases from J, with 4 bases between. This CDR3 spans 12 amino acids. CDR1 is SGHNT and CDR2 is YENEEA in the germline V gene. The CDR3, as DNA: TGTGCCAGCAGCTTACTAGCCGGGGAGCTGTTTTTT. As protein: CASSLLAGELFF.

This clone was counted once. The chain couples TRBV7-2 to TRBJ1-1; D unclear. The V gene's germline CDR1 is SGHTA and CDR2 FQGNSA. Between the trimmed V and J ends, which lost 3 bases and 8 bases, there was a span of 10 bases. CDR3 length equals 12 residues. The CDR3 sequence: CASSLTPGEAFF. Written as DNA, the CDR3 is TGTGCCAGCAGCTTGACCCCGGGAGAAGCTTTCTTT. The full variable domain, completed using reference TRBV7-2 and TRBJ1-1, is GAGVSQSPSNKVTEKGKDVELRCDPISGHTALYWYRQSLGQGLEFLIYFQGNSAPDKSGLPSDRFSAERTGGSVSTLTIQRTQQEDSAVYLCASSLTPGEAFFGQGTRLTVV.

The table lists this clone with a few counts. V gene TRBV10-2 combines with J gene TRBJ1-1; perhaps TRBD1 as D (6 bases). Trimming took 5 bases from V and 3 from J, leaving 10 bases between them. CDR3 length: 13 amino acids. Germline CDR1 WSHSY, CDR2 SAAADI. In nucleotides, the CDR3 is TGCGCCAGCAGTAGGGACACCTACACTGAAGCTTTCTTT. Its translation: CASSRDTYTEAFF.

The chain is built from TRBV27 and TRBJ1-1; D might be TRBD1 (5 bases). This CDR3 is 14 amino acids long. CDR1 MNHEY and CDR2 SMNVEV come from the germline V gene (reference sequence). Deletions cut 4 bases from V and 0 bases from J, with 9 bases between. The DNA for the CDR3 is TGTGCCAGCAGTTCGGGACGATTGAACACTGAAGCTTTCTTT. Its protein product is CASSSGRLNTEAFF.

V gene TRBV7-9 combines with J gene TRBJ1-1; D uncertain. The CDR3 loop spans 14 amino acids. The V gene lost 2 bases and the J gene lost 5 bases, with 12 bases spanning the gap. CDR1 and CDR2 from the germline V gene are SEHNR and FQNEAQ (reference sequence). The CDR3 nucleotides are TGTGCCAGCAGCTTAAATCGGGGTATGACTGAAGCTTTCTTT. Protein sequence: CASSLNRGMTEAFF.

J is TRBJ1-5 and V is TRBV27, with D maybe TRBD1 (5 bases). From germline, CDR1 is MNHEY and CDR2 SMNVEV (reference sequence). V lost 0 bases and J 0 bases, leaving 6 bases between the germline ends. This CDR3 contains 15 residues. The CDR3: CASSLSTASNQPQHF. The CDR3 DNA reads as TGTGCCAGCAGTTTATCGACAGCTAGCAATCAGCCCCAGCATTTT.

This chain uses TRBV27 with TRBJ1-2; D gene ambiguous. V lost 2 bases and J 4 bases, leaving 8 bases between the germline ends. There are 13 residues in the CDR3. CDR1 and CDR2 (germline): MNHEY, SMNVEV (reference sequence). CDR3: CASSLGPAYGYTF. DNA for the CDR3: TGTGCCAGCAGTTTAGGGCCAGCCTATGGCTACACCTTC.

J is TRBJ1-1 and V is TRBV4-1; D gene uncertain. Germline lookup yields CDR1 MGHRA and CDR2 YSYEKL. Deletions cut 1 base from V and 4 bases from J, with 13 bases between. CDR3 size: 15 residues. CDR3 loop: CASSQGPQGGTEAFF. The CDR3, as DNA: TGCGCCAGCAGCCAAGGTCCCCAAGGTGGCACTGAAGCTTTCTTT.

This sequence joins TRBV6-5 and TRBJ1-5, with D unresolved. Germline CDR1 is MNHEY and CDR2 is SVGAGI. The V end lost 8 bases, the J end lost 0 bases, and 8 bases lay between the germline ends. CDR3 size: 13 residues. The CDR3 loop is CASGSVSNQPQHF. The CDR3 coding sequence is TGTGCCAGCGGAAGTGTTAGCAATCAGCCCCAGCATTTT.

The V and J genes are TRBV27 and TRBJ1-5; 7 bases map to TRBD1. V was pared by 5 bases and J by 2 bases, with 3 bases of the junction left unmatched. CDR3 length: 14 residues. Germline CDR1 reads MNHEY; CDR2 reads SMNVEV (reference sequence). DNA for the CDR3: TGTGCCAGCAGTACAGGGGTTCGCAATCAGCCCCAGCATTTT. This gives the protein CASSTGVRNQPQHF.

CDR3 sequence: CASSLVPEGVVNTEAFF. In DNA, the CDR3 is TGTGCCAGCAGCTTAGTCCCCGAGGGGGTGGTGAACACTGAAGCTTTCTTT. The rearrangement joins TRBV11-2 to TRBJ1-1; possibly TRBD1 for D (6 bases). Trimming took off 1 base at V and 0 bases at J, with 15 bases between the two ends. The CDR3 runs 17 residues. CDR1 and CDR2 (germline): SGHAT, FQNNGV. The whole variable domain, filled in from reference TRBV11-2 and TRBJ1-1, reads EAGVAQSPRYKIIEKRQSVAFWCNPISGHATLYWYQQILGQGPKLLIQFQNNGVVDDSQLPKDRFSAERLKGVDSTLKIQPAKLEDSAVYLCASSLVPEGVVNTEAFFGQGTRLTVV.

The CDR3: CASSLEGGTYEQYV. The CDR3 bases are TGTGCCAGCAGCTTAGAGGGCGGTACCTACGAGCAGTACGTC. This chain links TRBV7-9 with TRBJ2-7; D remains ambiguous. This CDR3 comprises 14 residues. Deletions cut 1 base from V and 2 bases from J, with 9 bases between. The V gene's germline CDR1 is SEHNR and CDR2 FQNEAQ (reference sequence).

There are a few counts of this clone. The chain is built from TRBV4-1 and TRBJ2-7; 9 nucleotides agree with TRBD1. The CDR3 loop spans 18 amino acids. The germline V gene encodes CDR1 MGHRA and CDR2 YSYEKL. Unmatched junction bases numbered 19, after V lost 5 bases and J lost 5 bases. The CDR3 spells CASSIREDRGWGMNEQYF. As DNA, the CDR3 is TGCGCCAGCAGCATCAGGGAGGACAGGGGATGGGGTATGAACGAGCAGTACTTC.

As to this clone: Germline and junction disagree at one end, which may indicate a read error. The rearrangement uses TRBV7-7 and TRBJ2-5; D remains ambiguous. The CDR3 sequence is 15 residues long. CDR1 and CDR2 from the germline V gene are SSHAT and FNYEAQ (reference sequence). The CDR3 loop is CASSLFRNGQETQYF. CDR3 bases: TGTGCTAGCAGCTTATTCCGAAATGGGCAAGAGACCCAGTACTTC.

The chain joins TRBV6-1 to TRBJ2-7, with D maybe TRBD2 (5 bases). The CDR3 is made up of 15 amino acids. CDR1 MNHNS and CDR2 SASEGT come from the germline V gene. V was pared by 2 bases and J by 0 bases, with 11 bases between. The chain's CDR3 is CASSELIGSSYEQYV. In nucleotides, the CDR3 is TGTGCCAGCAGTGAATTGATTGGGAGCTCCTACGAGCAGTACGTC.

This clone came up once. The genes are TRBV19 and TRBJ2-2; 7 bases fit TRBD1. V shed 7 bases, J shed 4 bases, and the junction held 18 bases outside the gene matches. The CDR3 loop spans 18 amino acids. Germline values: CDR1 LNHDA, CDR2 SQIVND (reference sequence). CDR3 sequence: CASTPLDRLLSSTGELFF. Written as DNA, the CDR3 is TGTGCCAGTACCCCCTTGGACAGGTTGTTGTCTAGCACCGGGGAGCTGTTTTTT.

The chain links TRBV15 to TRBJ1-6; D unresolved. The V gene lost 5 bases and the J gene lost 5 bases, with 13 bases spanning the gap. The germline V gene has CDR1 LNHNV and CDR2 YYDKDF (reference sequence). The CDR3 is made up of 15 amino acids. DNA of the CDR3: TGTGCCACCAGCGCCGGGAACAGAGATAATTCACCCCTCCACTTT. Amino acid sequence: CATSAGNRDNSPLHF.